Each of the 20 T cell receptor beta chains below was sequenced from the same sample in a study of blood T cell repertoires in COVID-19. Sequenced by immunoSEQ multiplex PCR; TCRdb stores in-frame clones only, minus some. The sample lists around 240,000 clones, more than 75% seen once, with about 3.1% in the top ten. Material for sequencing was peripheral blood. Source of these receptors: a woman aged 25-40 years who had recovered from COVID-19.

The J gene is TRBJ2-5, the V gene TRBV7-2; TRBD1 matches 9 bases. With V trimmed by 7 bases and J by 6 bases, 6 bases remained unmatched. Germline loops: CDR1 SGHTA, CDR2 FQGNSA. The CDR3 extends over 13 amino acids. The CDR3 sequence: CASMDRGRQTQYF. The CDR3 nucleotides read TGTGCCAGCATGGACAGGGGCAGACAGACCCAGTACTTC.

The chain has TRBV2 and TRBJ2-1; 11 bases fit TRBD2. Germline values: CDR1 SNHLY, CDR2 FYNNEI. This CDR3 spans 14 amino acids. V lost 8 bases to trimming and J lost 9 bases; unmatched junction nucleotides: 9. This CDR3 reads CASGLAGGKGEQFF. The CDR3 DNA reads TGTGCCAGCGGGTTAGCGGGGGGGAAGGGTGAGCAGTTCTTC.

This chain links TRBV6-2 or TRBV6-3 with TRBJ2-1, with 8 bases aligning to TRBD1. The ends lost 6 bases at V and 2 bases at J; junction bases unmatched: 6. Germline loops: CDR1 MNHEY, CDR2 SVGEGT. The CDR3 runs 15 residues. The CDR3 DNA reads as TGTGCCAGCAGCCCTACAGGGGGTACCTACAATGAGCAGTTCTTC. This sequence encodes CASSPTGGTYNEQFF.

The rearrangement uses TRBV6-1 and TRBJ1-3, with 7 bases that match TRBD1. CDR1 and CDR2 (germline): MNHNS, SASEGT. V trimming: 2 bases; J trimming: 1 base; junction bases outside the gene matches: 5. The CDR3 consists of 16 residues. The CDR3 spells CASSESAGGSGNTIYF. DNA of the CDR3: TGTGCCAGCAGTGAATCGGCAGGGGGGTCTGGAAACACCATATATTTT.

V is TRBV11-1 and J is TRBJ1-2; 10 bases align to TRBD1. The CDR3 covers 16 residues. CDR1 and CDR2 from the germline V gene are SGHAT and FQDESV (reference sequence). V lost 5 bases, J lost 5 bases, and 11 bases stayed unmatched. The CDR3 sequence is CASSRNAGTGVYGYTF. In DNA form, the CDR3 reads TGTGCCAGCAGCCGTAACGCAGGGACAGGGGTTTATGGCTACACCTTC.

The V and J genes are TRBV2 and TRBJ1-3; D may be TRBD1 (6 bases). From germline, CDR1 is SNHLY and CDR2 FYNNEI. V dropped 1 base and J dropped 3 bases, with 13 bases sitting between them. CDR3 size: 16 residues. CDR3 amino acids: CASSEEGGRVGNTIYF. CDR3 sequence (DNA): TGTGCCAGCAGTGAAGAGGGGGGGCGGGTTGGAAACACCATATATTTT.

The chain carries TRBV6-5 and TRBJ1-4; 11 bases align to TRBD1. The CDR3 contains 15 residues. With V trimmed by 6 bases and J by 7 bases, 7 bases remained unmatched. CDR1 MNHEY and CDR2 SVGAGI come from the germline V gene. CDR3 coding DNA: TGTGCCAGCAGGACAAGGACAGGGGGCGTTGAAAAACTGTTTTTT. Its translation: CASRTRTGGVEKLFF.

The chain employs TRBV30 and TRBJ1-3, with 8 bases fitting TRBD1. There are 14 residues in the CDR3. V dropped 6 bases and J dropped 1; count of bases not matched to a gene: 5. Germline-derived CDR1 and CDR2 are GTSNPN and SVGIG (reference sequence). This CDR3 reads CACYQGASGNTIYF. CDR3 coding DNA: TGTGCCTGCTACCAGGGGGCATCTGGAAACACCATATATTTT.

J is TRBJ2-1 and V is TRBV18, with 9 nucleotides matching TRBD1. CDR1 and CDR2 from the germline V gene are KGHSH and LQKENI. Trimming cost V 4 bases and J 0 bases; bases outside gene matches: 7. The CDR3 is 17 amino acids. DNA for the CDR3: TGTGCCAGCTCACGATGGGACAGGGATAGCTCCTACAATGAGCAGTTCTTC. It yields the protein CASSRWDRDSSYNEQFF.

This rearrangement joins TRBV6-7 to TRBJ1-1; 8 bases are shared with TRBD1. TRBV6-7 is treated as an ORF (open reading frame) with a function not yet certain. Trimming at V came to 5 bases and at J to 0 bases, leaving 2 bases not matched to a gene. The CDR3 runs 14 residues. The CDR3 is CASSPTGVNTEAFF. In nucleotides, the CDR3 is TGTGCCAGCAGTCCGACAGGGGTGAACACTGAAGCTTTCTTT.

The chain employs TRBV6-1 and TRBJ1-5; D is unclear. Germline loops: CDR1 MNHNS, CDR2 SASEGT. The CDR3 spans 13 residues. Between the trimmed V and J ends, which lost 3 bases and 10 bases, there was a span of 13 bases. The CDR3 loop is CASSEIGERPQHF. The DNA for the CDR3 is TGTGCCAGCAGTGAGATCGGGGAAAGACCCCAGCATTTT.

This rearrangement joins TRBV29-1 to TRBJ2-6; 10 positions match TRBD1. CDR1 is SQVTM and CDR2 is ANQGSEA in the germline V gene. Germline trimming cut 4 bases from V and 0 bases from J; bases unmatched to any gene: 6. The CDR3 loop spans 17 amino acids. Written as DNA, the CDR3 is TGCAGCGTTGTTGGGACAGGGGCGATCTCTGGGGCCAACGTCCTGACTTTC. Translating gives CSVVGTGAISGANVLTF.

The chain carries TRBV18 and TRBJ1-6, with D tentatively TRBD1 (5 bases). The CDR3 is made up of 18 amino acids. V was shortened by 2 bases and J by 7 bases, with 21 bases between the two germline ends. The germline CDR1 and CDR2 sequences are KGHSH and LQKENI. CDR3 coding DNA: TGTGCCAGCTCACCAGCTGGAACCTCCGGGACTCAAAATTCACCCCTCCACTTT. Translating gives CASSPAGTSGTQNSPLHF.

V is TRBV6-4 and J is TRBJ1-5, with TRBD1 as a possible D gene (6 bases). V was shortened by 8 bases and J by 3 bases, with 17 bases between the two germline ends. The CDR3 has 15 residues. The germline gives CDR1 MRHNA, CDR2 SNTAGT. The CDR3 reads CASHGDTAINQPQHF. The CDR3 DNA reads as TGTGCCAGCCATGGGGACACAGCGATCAATCAGCCCCAGCATTTT.

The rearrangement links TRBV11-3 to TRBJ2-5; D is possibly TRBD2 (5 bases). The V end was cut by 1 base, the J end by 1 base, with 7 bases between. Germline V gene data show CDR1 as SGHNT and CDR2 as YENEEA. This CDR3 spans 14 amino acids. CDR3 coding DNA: TGTGCCAGCAGCTTAGGAGGGCTCCAAGAGACCCAGTACTTC. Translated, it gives CASSLGGLQETQYF. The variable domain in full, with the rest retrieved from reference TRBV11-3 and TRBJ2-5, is EAGVVQSPRYKIIEKKQPVAFWCNPISGHNTLYWYLQNLGQGPELLIRYENEEAVDDSQLPKDRFSAERLKGVDSTLKIQPAELGDSAVYLCASSLGGLQETQYFGPGTRLLVL.

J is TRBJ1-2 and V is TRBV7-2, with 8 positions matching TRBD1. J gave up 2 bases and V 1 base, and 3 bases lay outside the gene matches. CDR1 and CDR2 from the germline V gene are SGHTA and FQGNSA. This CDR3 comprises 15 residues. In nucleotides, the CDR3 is TGTGCCAGCAGCTTAGGGACAGGGACCAACTATGGCTACACCTTC. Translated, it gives CASSLGTGTNYGYTF.

As DNA, the CDR3 is TGTGCCAGCAGCTTATACTTAGCGGGGGGGGTTCTTGAGCAGTTCTTC. Its translation is CASSLYLAGGVLEQFF. The V gene is TRBV11-1, the J gene TRBJ2-1, with TRBD2 matching 11 bases. The CDR3 has 16 amino acids. Per germline, CDR1 SGHAT and CDR2 FQDESV (reference sequence). Losses at the gene ends were 2 bases for V and 9 bases for J; bases not matched to a gene: 9. The full variable domain, in which reference TRBV11-1 and TRBJ2-1 provide the parts outside the CDR3, is EAEVAQSPRYKITEKSQAVAFWCDPISGHATLYWYRQILGQGPELLVQFQDESVVDDSQLPKDRFSAERLKGVDSTLKIQPAELGDSAMYLCASSLYLAGGVLEQFFGPGTRLTVL.

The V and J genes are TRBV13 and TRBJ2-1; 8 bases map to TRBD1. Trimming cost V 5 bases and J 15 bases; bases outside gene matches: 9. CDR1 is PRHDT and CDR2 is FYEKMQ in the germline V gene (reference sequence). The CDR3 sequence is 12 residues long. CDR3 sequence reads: CASSIDRTGLFF. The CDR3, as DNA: TGTGCCAGCAGCATAGACCGGACAGGGCTGTTCTTC.

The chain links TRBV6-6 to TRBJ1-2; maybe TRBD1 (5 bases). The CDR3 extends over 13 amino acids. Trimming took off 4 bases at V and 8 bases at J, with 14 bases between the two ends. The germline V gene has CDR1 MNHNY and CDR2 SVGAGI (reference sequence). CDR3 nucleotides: TGTGCCAGCAGTTTCGAGACAGTCGGCGGCTACACCTTC. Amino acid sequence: CASSFETVGGYTF.

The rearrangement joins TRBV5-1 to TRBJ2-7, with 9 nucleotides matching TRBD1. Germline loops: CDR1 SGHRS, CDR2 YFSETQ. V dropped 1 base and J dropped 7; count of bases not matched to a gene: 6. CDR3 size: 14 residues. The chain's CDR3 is CASSLLGTGWEQYF. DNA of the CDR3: TGCGCCAGCAGCTTGTTGGGGACAGGGTGGGAGCAGTACTTC.